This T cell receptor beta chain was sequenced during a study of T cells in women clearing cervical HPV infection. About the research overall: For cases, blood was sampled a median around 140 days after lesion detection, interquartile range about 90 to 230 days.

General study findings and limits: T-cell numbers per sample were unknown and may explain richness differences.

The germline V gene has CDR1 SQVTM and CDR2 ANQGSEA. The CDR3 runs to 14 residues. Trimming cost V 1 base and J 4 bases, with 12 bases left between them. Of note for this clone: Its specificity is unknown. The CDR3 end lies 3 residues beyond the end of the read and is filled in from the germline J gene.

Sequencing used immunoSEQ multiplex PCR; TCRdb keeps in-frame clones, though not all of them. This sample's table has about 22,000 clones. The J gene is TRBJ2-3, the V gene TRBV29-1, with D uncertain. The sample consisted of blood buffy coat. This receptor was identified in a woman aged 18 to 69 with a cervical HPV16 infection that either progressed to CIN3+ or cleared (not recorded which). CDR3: CSVEGPGLADTQYF. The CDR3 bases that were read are TGCAGCGTTGAAGGTCCGGGTCTGGCAGATACG.